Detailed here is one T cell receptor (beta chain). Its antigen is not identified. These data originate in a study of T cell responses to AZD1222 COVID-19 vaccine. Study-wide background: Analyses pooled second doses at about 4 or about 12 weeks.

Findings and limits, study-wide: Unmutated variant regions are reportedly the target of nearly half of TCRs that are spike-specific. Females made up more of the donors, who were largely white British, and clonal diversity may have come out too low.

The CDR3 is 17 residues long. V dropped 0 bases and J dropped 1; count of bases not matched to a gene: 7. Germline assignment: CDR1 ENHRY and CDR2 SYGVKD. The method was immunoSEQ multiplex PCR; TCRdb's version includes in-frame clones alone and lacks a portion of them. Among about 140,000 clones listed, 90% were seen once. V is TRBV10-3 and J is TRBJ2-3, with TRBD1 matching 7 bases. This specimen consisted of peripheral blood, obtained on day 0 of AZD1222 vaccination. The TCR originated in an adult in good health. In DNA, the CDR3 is TGTGCCATCAGTGAGTCCAGGGGGAACGGGGGCACAGATACGCAGTATTTT. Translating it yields CAISESRGNGGTDTQYF.